This T cell receptor beta chain was retrieved from a study of blood T cell repertoires in COVID-19. Libraries were prepared by immunoSEQ multiplex PCR; TCRdb keeps only in-frame clonotypes and omits some of them. The sample holds about 250,000 clones, roughly 80% seen once. Trimming left V 0 bases short and J 6 bases short, with 16 bases between. CDR1 is SGHRS and CDR2 is YFSETQ in the germline V gene. The CDR3 consists of 16 residues. Participants in the exposed group had met a COVID-19 case in the 2 weeks before joining the study. Sequences were obtained from PBMCs or T cells enriched from blood (not recorded which). This sequence was found in a man aged 35 to 55 who had been exposed to COVID-19. J is TRBJ2-1 and V is TRBV5-1; D is possibly TRBD2 (6 bases). The CDR3 DNA sequence: TGCGCCAGCAGCTTGGTTTTTGGCGGGGACTTCAATGAGCAGTTCTTC. It codes for CASSLVFGGDFNEQFF.